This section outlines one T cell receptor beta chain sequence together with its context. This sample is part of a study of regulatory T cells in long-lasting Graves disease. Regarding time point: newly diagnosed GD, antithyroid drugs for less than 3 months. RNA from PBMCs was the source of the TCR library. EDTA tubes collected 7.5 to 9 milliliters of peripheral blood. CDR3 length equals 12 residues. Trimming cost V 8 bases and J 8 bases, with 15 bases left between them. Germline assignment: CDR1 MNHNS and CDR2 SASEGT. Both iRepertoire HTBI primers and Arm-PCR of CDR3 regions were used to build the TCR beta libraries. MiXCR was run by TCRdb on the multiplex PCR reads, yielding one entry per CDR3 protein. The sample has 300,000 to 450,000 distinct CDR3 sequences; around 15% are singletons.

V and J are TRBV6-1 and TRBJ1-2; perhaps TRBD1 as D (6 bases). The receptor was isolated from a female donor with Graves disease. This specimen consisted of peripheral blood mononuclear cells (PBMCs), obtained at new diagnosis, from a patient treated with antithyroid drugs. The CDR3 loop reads CASVGGAKGYTF. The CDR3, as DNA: TGTGCCAGCGTCGGGGGGGCAAAGGGCTACACCTTC.